This T cell receptor beta chain was documented in a study of shared clonotypes between healthy human individuals. Study-level results: Rarefaction revealed incomplete sorted-subset sequencing despite large depth. Depth of sequencing was expected to influence donor clonotype sharing. Naive subsets generally had larger estimated richness than memory subsets.

Germline-derived CDR1 and CDR2 are GTSNPN and SVGIG (reference sequence). V was pared by 3 bases and J by 0 bases, with 10 bases between. The CDR3 totals 14 residues. CD45RO-negative, CCR7-positively selected cells formed the naive CD8 fraction, excluding terminally differentiated effector memory CD45RA+ cells. The study drew its donors from healthy HIV-negative adults without recent acute infections or vaccinations. As for this clone: The antigen is unknown.

The repertoire was sequenced with immunoSEQ multiplex PCR; TCRdb's copy has only in-frame clones and lacks some. The sample carries roughly 570,000 clones, more than 95% recorded once. The receptor was isolated from a man aged 25 to 45 in good health. Sequencing was done on a sample of naive CD8+ T cells sorted from blood. The chain employs TRBV30 and TRBJ2-3, with D unclear. The CDR3 is CAWSSGSSTDTQYF. DNA for the CDR3: TGTGCCTGGAGCTCCGGATCTAGCACAGATACGCAGTATTTT.